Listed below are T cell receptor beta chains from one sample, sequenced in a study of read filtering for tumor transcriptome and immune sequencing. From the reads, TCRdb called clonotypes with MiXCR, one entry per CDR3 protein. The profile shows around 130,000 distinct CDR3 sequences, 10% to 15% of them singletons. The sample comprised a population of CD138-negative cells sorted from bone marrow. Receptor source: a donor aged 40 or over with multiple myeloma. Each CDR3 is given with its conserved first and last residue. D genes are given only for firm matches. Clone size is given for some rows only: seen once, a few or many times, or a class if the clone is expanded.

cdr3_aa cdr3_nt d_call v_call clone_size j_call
CASSSDRTDTQYF TGTGCCAGCAGCTCGGACAGAACAGATACGCAGTATTTT - TRBV5-5 many TRBJ2-3
CSTRRGAGELFF TGCAGTACTAGACGGGGAGCCGGGGAGCTGTTTTTT - TRBV20-1 few TRBJ2-2
CASSLDVVGASNYGYTF TGTGCCAGCAGCTTAGACGTCGTCGGGGCCTCTAACTATGGCTACACCTTC - TRBV11-2 many TRBJ1-2
CASTSGQGAANNEQFF TGTGCCAGCACCTCCGGACAGGGGGCGGCGAACAATGAGCAGTTCTTC TRBD1 TRBV27 many TRBJ2-1
CAWRRGLAGENIQYF TGTGCCTGGAGGCGGGGACTAGCGGGAGAAAACATTCAGTACTTC TRBD2 TRBV30 - TRBJ2-4
CSVGTGGNEKLFF TGCAGCGTTGGGACAGGGGGCAATGAAAAACTGTTTTTT TRBD1 TRBV29-1 many TRBJ1-4
CASSLGLAGGPGDTQYF TGTGCCAGCAGCTTGGGACTGGCGGGAGGGCCCGGAGATACGCAGTATTTT TRBD2 TRBV5-4 many TRBJ2-3
CASSPRKDTGRNEQFF TGTGCCAGCTCACCACGTAAGGACACCGGCCGTAATGAGCAGTTCTTC - TRBV18 many TRBJ2-1
CASSPPTETQYF TGCGCCAGCAGCCCCCCTACTGAGACCCAGTACTTC - TRBV4-1 many TRBJ2-5
CASSVVAGTYNEQFF TGTGCCAGCAGCGTCGTAGCGGGGACTTACAATGAGCAGTTCTTC TRBD2 TRBV9 many TRBJ2-1